Each of the 6 T cell receptor beta chains below was sequenced from the same sample in a study of cytomegalovirus exposure and HLA in healthy donors (dated by TCRdb to the late 2010s). Libraries were constructed by the immunoSEQ multiplex PCR assay. A mixture of 60 forward primers for TCR Vbeta segments and 13 reverse primers for TCR Jbeta segments was used in the multiplex PCR. This is the immuneACCESS table as TCRdb keeps it, with only in-frame sequences that have V and J called. A part of the clones is gone; compared with another copy, unresolved V genes explain less than half, and the rest is unexplained. The sample's table lists a count of 95,000 to 150,000 clones. The ten largest clones represent approximately 2.6% of the sample. The specimen sequenced was PBMCs. The receptor source for this set is a man aged 25 to 45 in good health and CMV-seronegative.

The chain has TRBV28 and TRBJ1-2; D might be TRBD1 (6 bases). Germline values: CDR1 MDHEN, CDR2 SYDVKM. Trimming took off 9 bases at V and 2 bases at J, with 25 bases between the two ends. This CDR3 is built from 17 residues. Here the CDR3 DNA reads TGTGCCAGTAGGTTTAGGATTTCGAAAACAGGGAACTATGGCTACACCTTC. Encoded protein: CASRFRISKTGNYGYTF.

J is TRBJ1-4 and V is TRBV11-1; D not certain. This CDR3 spans 12 amino acids. CDR1 is SGHAT, CDR2 FQDESV, per germline (reference sequence). The CDR3 region has the DNA TGTGCACCGACACGAACTAATGAAAAACTGTTTTTT. Translated: CAPTRTNEKLFF.

The gene calls are TRBV18 and TRBJ1-5; a possible D gene is TRBD1 (6 bases). The CDR3 runs 14 residues. The germline CDR1 and CDR2 sequences are KGHSH and LQKENI. The ends were cut back, 4 bases at V and 5 bases at J, with 12 bases in the middle. The CDR3 loop is CASSQDRSHQPQHF. The CDR3 nucleotides are TGTGCCAGCTCACAAGACAGGAGCCATCAGCCCCAGCATTTT.

This CDR3 is CASSGTSISEQYF. Written as DNA, the CDR3 is TGTGCCAGCAGCGGGACTAGCATTAGTGAGCAGTACTTC. The chain employs TRBV9 and TRBJ2-7; TRBD2 matches 8 bases. Trimming cost V 3 bases and J 7 bases; bases outside gene matches: 6. Germline V gene sequence: CDR1 SGDLS, CDR2 YYNGEE. The CDR3 length is 13 residues. The whole variable domain, filled in from reference TRBV9 and TRBJ2-7, reads DSGVTQTPKHLITATGQRVTLRCSPRSGDLSVYWYQQSLDQGLQFLIQYYNGEERAKGNILERFSAQQFPDLHSELNLSSLELGDSALYFCASSGTSISEQYFGPGTRLTVT.

The chain uses TRBV27 and TRBJ2-3; no firm D call. This CDR3 has 14 residues. V was pared by 4 bases and J by 4 bases, with 12 bases between. Germline V lookup: CDR1 MNHEY, CDR2 SMNVEV (reference sequence). CDR3 DNA sequence: TGTGCCAGCAGTTCCCCACTGAGAGCAGATACGCAGTATTTT. It yields the protein CASSSPLRADTQYF.

This clone registers medium-sized by frequency. The chain uses TRBV4-1 and TRBJ2-7, with 9 positions matching TRBD2. V was pared by 2 bases and J by 4 bases, with 6 bases of the junction left unmatched. Germline V lookup: CDR1 MGHRA, CDR2 YSYEKL. The CDR3 is 15 amino acids. CDR3 in amino acids: CASSQYAGGIYEQYF. CDR3 nucleotide sequence: TGCGCCAGCAGCCAATACGCGGGAGGGATTTACGAGCAGTACTTC.